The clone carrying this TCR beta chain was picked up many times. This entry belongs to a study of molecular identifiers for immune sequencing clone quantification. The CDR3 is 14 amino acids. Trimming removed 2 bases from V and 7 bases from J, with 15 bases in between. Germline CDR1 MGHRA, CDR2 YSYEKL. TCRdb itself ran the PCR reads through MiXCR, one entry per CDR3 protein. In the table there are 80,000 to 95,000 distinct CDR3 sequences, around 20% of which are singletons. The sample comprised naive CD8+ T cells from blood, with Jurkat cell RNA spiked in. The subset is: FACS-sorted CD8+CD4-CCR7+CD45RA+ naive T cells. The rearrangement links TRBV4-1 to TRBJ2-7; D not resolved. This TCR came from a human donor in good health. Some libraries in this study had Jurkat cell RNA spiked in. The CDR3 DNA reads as TGCGCCAGCAGCCAAAATCTGAACCTGGGGGAGCAGTACTTC. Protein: CASSQNLNLGEQYF.